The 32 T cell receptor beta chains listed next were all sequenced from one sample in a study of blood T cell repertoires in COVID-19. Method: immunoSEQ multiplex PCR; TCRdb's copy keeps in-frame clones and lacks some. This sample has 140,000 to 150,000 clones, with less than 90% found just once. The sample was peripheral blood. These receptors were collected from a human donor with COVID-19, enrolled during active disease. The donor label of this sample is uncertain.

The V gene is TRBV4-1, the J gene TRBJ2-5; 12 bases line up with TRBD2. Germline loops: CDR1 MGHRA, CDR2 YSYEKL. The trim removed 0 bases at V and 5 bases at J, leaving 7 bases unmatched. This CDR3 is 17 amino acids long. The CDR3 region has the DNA TGCGCCAGCAGCCAAGATTTAGGACTAGCGGGACTTGAGACCCAGTACTTC. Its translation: CASSQDLGLAGLETQYF.

CDR3 nucleotide sequence: TGTGCCAGCAGAGAAACAGGGATCTATGGCTACACCTTC. Its protein is CASRETGIYGYTF. The V call is TRBV12-3 or TRBV12-4, the J call TRBJ1-2; the D gene is possibly TRBD1 (6 bases). The CDR3 is 13 residues long. Trimming removed 6 bases at V and 4 bases at J, with 12 bases between.

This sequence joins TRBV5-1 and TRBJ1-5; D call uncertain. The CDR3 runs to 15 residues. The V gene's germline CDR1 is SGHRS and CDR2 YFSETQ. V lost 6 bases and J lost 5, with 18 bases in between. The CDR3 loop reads CASTSPDKRYQPQHF. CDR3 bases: TGCGCCAGCACCTCCCCAGACAAGAGATATCAGCCCCAGCATTTT.

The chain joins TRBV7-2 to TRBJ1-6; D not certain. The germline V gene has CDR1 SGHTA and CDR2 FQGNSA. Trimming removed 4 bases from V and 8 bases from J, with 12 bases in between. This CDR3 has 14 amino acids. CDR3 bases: TGTGCCAGCAGCTCGTCGAGCCCGTATTCACCCCTCCACTTT. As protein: CASSSSSPYSPLHF.

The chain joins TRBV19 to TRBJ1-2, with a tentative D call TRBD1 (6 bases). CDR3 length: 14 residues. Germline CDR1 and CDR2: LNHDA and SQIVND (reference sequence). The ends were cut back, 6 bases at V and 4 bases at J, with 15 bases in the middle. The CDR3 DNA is TGTGCCAGTAGGACACAGGGTTCGGGCTATGGCTACACCTTC. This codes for CASRTQGSGYGYTF.

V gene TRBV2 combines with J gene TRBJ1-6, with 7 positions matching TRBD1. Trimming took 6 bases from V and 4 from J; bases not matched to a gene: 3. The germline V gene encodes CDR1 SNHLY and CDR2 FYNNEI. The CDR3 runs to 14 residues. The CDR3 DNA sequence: TGTGCCAGCAGCGGGACAGCATATAATTCACCCCTCCACTTT. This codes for CASSGTAYNSPLHF.

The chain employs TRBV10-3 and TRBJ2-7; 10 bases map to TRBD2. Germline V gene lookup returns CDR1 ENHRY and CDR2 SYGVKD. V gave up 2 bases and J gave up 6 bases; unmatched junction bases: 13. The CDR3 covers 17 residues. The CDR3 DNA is TGTGCCATCAGTGAGCGAGGAGCTAGCGGGAGAGAGAGCGAGCAGTACTTC. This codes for CAISERGASGRESEQYF.

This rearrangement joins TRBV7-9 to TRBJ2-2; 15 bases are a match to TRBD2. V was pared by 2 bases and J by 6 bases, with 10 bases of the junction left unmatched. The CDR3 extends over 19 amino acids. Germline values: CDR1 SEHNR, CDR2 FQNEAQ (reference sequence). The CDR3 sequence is CASSLPPGLAGGLSGELFF. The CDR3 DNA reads TGTGCCAGCAGCTTACCGCCGGGACTAGCGGGGGGTCTGTCCGGGGAGCTGTTTTTT. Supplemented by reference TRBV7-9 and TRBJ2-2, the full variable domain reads DTGVSQNPRHKITKRGQNVTFRCDPISEHNRLYWYRQTLGQGPEFLTYFQNEAQLEKSRLLSDRFSAERPKGSFSTLEIQRTEQGDSAMYLCASSLPPGLAGGLSGELFFGEGSRLTVL.

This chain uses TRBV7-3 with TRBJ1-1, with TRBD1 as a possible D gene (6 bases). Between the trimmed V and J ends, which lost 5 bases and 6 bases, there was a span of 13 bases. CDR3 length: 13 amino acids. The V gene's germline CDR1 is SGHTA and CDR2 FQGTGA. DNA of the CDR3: TGTGCCAGCAGCCGACAGGAGGAGTCTGAAGCTTTCTTT. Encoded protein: CASSRQEESEAFF.

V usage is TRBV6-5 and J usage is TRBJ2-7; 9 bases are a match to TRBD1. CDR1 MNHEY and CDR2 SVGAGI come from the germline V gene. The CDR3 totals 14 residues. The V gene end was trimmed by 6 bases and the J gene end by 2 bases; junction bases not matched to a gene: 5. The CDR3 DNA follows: TGTGCCAGCAGGGGGACAGGGAATACCTACGAGCAGTACTTC. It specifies CASRGTGNTYEQYF.

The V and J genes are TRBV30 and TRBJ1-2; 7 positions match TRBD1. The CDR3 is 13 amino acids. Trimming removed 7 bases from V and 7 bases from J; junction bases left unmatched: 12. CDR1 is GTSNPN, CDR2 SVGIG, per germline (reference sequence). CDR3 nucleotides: TGTGCCTTACAAGTTGAGGGGGCCCGTGGCTACACCTTC. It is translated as CALQVEGARGYTF.

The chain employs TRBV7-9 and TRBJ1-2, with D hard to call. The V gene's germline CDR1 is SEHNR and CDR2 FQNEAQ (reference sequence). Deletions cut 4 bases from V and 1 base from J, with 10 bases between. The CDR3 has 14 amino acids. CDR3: CASSSWGVNYGYTF. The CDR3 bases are TGTGCCAGCAGCTCGTGGGGAGTTAACTATGGCTACACCTTC.

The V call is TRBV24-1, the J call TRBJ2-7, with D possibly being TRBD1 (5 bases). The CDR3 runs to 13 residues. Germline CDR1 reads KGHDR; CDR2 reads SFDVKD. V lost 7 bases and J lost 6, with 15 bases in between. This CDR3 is CATRESNGAEQYF. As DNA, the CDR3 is TGTGCCACCAGGGAATCCAATGGGGCCGAGCAGTACTTC.

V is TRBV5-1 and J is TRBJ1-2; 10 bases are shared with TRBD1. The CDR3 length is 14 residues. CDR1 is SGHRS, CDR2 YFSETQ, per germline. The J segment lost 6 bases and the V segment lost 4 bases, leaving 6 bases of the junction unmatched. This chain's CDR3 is CASSLDRGLDGYTF. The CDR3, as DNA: TGCGCCAGCAGCCTCGACAGGGGGCTGGATGGCTACACCTTC.

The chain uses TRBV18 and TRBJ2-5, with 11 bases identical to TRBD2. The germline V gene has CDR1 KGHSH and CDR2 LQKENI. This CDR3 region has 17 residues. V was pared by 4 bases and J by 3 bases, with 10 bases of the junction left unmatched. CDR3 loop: CASSLRYSGGAEETQYF. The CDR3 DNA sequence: TGTGCCAGCTCACTCCGATATAGCGGGGGGGCAGAAGAGACCCAGTACTTC.

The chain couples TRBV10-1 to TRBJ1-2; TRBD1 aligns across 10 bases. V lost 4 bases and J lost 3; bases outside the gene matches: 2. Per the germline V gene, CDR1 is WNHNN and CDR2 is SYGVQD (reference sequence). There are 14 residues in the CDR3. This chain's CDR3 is CASSAGQGDYGYTF. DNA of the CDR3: TGCGCCAGCAGTGCTGGACAGGGGGACTATGGCTACACCTTC.

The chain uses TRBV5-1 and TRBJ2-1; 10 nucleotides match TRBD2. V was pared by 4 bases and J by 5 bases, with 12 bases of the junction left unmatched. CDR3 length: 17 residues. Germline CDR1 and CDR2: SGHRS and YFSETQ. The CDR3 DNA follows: TGCGCCAGCAGCGCCCGAGGTAGCGGGGGGAAAGACAATGAGCAGTTCTTC. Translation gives CASSARGSGGKDNEQFF.

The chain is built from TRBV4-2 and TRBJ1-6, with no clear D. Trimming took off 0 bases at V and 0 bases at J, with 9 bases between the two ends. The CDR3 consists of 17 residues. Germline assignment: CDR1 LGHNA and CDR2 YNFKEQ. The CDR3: CASSQDLTGSYNSPLHF. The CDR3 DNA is TGTGCCAGCAGCCAAGATCTAACCGGCTCCTATAATTCACCCCTCCACTTT.

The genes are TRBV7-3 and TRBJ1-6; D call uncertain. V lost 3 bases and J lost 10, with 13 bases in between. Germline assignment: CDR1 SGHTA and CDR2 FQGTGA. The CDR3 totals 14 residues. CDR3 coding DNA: TGTGCCAGCAGCTTTGGAAAGCGGGAATCACCCCTCCACTTT. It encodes CASSFGKRESPLHF.

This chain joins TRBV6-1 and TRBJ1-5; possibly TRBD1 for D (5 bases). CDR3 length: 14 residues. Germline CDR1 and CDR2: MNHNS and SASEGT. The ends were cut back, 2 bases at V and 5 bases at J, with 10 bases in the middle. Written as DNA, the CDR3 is TGTGCCAGCAGTGAACAGGGAACTGATCAGCCCCAGCATTTT. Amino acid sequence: CASSEQGTDQPQHF.

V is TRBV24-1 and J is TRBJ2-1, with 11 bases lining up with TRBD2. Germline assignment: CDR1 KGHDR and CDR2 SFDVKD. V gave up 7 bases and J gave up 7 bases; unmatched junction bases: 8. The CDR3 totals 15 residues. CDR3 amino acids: CATSDTSGSGNEQFF. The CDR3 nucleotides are TGTGCCACCAGCGACACTAGCGGGAGTGGAAATGAGCAGTTCTTC.

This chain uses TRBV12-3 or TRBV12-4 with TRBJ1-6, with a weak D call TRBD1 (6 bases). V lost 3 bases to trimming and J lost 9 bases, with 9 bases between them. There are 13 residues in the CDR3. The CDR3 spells CASSLPRGSPLHF. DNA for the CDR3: TGTGCCAGCAGTTTGCCCAGGGGTTCACCCCTCCACTTT.

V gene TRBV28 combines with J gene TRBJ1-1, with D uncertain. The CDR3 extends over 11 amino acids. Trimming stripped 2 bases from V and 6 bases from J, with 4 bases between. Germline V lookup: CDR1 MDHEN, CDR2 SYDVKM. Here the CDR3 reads CASSLEAEAFF. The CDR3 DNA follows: TGTGCCAGCAGTTTAGAGGCTGAAGCTTTCTTT.

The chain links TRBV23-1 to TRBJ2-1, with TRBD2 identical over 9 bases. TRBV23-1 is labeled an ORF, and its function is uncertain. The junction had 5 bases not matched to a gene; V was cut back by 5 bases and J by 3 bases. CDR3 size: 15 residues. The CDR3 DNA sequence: TGCGCCAGCAGTTCCGCTAGCGGGGTCTACAATGAGCAGTTCTTC. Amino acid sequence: CASSSASGVYNEQFF.

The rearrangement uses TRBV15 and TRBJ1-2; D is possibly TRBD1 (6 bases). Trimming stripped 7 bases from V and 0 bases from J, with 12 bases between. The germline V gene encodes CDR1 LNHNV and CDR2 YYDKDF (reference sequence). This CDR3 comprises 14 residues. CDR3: CATNSDRANYGYTF. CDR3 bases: TGTGCCACCAACTCGGACAGAGCTAACTATGGCTACACCTTC.

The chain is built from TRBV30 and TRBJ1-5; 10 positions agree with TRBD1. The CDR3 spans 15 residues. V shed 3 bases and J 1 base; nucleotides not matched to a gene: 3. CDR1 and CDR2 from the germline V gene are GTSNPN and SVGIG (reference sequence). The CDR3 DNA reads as TGTGCCTGGAGCGCGGACAGGGGGAGCAATCAGCCCCAGCATTTT. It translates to CAWSADRGSNQPQHF.

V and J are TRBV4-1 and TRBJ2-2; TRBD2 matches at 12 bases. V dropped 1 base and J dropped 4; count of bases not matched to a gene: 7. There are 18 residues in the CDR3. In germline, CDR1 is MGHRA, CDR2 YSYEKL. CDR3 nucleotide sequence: TGCGCCAGCAGCCAAGGGCTAGCGGGAGGGCTCGGCACCGGGGAGCTGTTTTTT. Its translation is CASSQGLAGGLGTGELFF.

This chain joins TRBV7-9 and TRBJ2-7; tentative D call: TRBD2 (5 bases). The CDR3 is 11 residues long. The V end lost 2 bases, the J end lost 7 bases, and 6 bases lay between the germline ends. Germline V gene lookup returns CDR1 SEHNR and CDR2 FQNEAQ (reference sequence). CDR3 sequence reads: CASSLSGEQYF. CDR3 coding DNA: TGTGCCAGCAGCTTATCGGGGGAGCAGTACTTC.

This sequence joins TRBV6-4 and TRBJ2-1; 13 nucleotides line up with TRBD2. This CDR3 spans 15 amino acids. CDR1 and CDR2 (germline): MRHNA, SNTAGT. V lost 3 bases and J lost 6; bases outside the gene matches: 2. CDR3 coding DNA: TGTGCCAGCAGTGAGACTAGCGGGGGGTTCAATGAGCAGTTCTTC. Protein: CASSETSGGFNEQFF.

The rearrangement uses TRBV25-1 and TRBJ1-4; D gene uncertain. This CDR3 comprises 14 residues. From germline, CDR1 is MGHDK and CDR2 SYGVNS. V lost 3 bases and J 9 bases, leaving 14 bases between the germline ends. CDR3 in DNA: TGTGCCAGCAGTGACGACCGGGAGGGTAAAAAACTGTTTTTT. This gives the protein CASSDDREGKKLFF.

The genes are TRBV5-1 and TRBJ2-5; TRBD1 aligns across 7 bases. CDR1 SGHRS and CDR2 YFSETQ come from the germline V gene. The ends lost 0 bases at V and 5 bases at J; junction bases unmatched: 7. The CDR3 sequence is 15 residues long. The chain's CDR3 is CASSLGSGGSETQYF. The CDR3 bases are TGCGCCAGCAGCTTGGGTTCAGGGGGATCCGAGACCCAGTACTTC.

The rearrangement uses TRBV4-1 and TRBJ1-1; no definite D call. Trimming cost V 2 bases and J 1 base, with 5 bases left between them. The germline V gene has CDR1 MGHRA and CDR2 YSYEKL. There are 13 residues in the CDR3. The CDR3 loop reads CASSQQWNTEAFF. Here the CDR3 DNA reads TGCGCCAGCAGCCAACAATGGAACACTGAAGCTTTCTTT.